Sequencing of this T cell receptor (beta chain) was carried out in a study of T cell responses to AZD1222 COVID-19 vaccine. Broader study findings: Spike-specific TCR breadth and depth grew following two AZD1222 doses. White British people made up most donors, females outnumbered males, and clonal diversity was possibly underestimated. AZD1222 recipients seropositive at baseline numbered only six or seven. Spike-wide vaccine-associated CD4 TCRs dominated at 160-218 and 743-854.

Only one count was recorded for this clone. The antigen remains unidentified. Here immunoSEQ multiplex PCR was the method, and the copy in TCRdb shows in-frame clones only, minus some. The repertoire has approximately 50,000 clones, about 87% of them found once; the top ten carry about 15%. Trimming stripped 1 base from V and 5 bases from J, with 14 bases between. The length of the CDR3 is 15 residues. In germline, CDR1 is SGHDN, CDR2 FVKESK. The rearrangement joins TRBV14 to TRBJ1-1; D possibly corresponds to TRBD1 (5 bases). The material sequenced was peripheral blood, taken on day 0 of AZD1222 vaccination. This clonotype was sampled from an adult in good health. The CDR3 loop is CASSQGALAGTEAFF. The CDR3 DNA reads as TGTGCCAGCAGCCAAGGGGCCCTTGCAGGGACTGAAGCTTTCTTT.